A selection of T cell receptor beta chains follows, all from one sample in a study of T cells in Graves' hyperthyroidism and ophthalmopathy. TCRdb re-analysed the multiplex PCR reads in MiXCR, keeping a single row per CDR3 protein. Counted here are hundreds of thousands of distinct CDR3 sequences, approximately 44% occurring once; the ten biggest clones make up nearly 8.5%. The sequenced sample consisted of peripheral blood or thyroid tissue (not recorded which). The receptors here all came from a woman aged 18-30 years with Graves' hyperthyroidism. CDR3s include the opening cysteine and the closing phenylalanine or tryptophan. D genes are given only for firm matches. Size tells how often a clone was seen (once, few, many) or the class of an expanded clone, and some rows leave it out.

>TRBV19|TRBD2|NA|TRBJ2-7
TGTGCCAGTAGAGGCACGGGGGGTCCCTACGAGCAGTACTTC
CASRGTGGPYEQYF
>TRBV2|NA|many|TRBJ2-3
TGTGCCAGCAGCCGATCGGCGGATACGCAGTATTTT
CASSRSADTQYF
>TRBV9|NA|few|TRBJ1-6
TGTGCCAGCTCAGCACAGAGGCCTAATAATTCACCCCTCCACTTT
CASSAQRPNNSPLHF
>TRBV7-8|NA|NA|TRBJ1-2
TGTGCCAGCAGCTTAGCATATGGACGGGCGAGTAACTATGGCTACACCTTC
CASSLAYGRASNYGYTF
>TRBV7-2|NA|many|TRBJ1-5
TGTGCCAGCAGCCCCCGGCAGTTTATCAATCAGCCCCAGCATTTT
CASSPRQFINQPQHF
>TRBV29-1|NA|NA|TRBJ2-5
TGCAGCGGGAGGGCCATGGAGACCCAGTACTTC
CSGRAMETQYF
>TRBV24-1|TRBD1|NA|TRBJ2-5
TGTGCCACCAGTGATTTAGGGACAGGGGTAAGGGAGACCCAGTACTTC
CATSDLGTGVRETQYF
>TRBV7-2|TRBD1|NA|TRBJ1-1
TGTGCCAGCAGCTTAGATCTTGTCAGGGGGTATCCTGAAGCTTTCTTT
CASSLDLVRGYPEAFF
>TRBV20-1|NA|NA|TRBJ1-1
TGCAGTGCTAGAGATAGTGCGGAGACGATGAACACTGAAGCTTTCTTT
CSARDSAETMNTEAFF
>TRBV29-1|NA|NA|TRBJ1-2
TGCAGCGTTGAAGTCGGCGGGACCGGTGGCTACACCTTC
CSVEVGGTGGYTF
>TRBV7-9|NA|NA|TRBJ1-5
TGTGCCAGCAGCTTAGCGCGGAGGGGGGTTGAGCCCCAGCATTTT
CASSLARRGVEPQHF
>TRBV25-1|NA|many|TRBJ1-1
TGTGCCAGCAGAGAAACAGGGTTGGCTGAAGCTTTCTTT
CASRETGLAEAFF
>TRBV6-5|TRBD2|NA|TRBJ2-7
TGTGCCAGCAGTTCTCCGGGACTAGGAGCCTACGAGCAGTACTTC
CASSSPGLGAYEQYF
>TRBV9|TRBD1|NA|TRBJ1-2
TGTGCCAGCAGCGTATCGACAGGGGGATATGGCTACACCTTC
CASSVSTGGYGYTF
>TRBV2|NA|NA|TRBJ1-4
NA
CASSASEGQPQHFGDGYEKLFF
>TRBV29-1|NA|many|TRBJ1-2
TGCAGCGTTGCAGGCGATAACTATGGCTACACCTTC
CSVAGDNYGYTF
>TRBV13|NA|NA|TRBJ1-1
TGTGCCAACAGCTTTATGGGGCAGGACACTGAAGCTTTCTTT
CANSFMGQDTEAFF
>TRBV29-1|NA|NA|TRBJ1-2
TGCAGCGTCCGGGACAATGGGGGCCGGGGGGGCTACACCTTC
CSVRDNGGRGGYTF
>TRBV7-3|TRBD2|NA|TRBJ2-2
TGTGCCAGCAGCCAAAGGTCGGGAGGAAGCACCGGGGAGCTGTTTTTT
CASSQRSGGSTGELFF
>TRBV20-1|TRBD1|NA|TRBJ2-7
TGCAGCCGGACAGGGGAAATGGGCGAGCAGTACTTC
CSRTGEMGEQYF
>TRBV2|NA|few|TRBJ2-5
TGTGCCAGCAGTGGAGGGACCACATTGTTCTTGCAAGAGACCCAGTACTTC
CASSGGTTLFLQETQYF
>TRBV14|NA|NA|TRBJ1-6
TGTGCCAGCAGCCCCCGGAGGGCTGGTAATTCACCCCTCCACTTT
CASSPRRAGNSPLHF
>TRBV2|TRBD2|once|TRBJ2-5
TGTGCCAGCAGTCCAGGGACTATTAACCAAGAGACCCAGTACTTC
CASSPGTINQETQYF